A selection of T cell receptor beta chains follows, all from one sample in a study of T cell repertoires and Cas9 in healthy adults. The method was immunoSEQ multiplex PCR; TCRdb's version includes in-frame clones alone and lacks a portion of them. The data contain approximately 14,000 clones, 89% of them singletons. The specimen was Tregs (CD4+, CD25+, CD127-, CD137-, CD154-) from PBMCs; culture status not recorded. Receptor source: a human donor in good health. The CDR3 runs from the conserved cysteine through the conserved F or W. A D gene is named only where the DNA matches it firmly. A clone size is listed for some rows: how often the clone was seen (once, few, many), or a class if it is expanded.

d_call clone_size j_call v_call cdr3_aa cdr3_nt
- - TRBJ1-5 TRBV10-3 CAISESGEDQPQHF TGTGCCATCAGTGAGTCGGGGGAGGATCAGCCCCAGCATTTT
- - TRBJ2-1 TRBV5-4 CASSLPGGLNEQFF TGTGCCAGCAGCTTACCAGGGGGACTCAATGAGCAGTTCTTC
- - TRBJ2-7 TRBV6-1 CASSGDAYSYEQYF TGTGCCAGCAGTGGGGACGCCTACTCCTACGAGCAGTACTTC
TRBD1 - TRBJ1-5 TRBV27 CASSRGGPLYFNQPQHF TGTGCCAGCTCACGAGGGGGCCCCCTTTACTTCAATCAGCCCCAGCATTTT
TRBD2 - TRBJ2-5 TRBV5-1 CASSGQKAGLGETQYF TGCGCCAGCAGCGGGCAAAAAGCGGGGCTGGGGGAGACCCAGTACTTC
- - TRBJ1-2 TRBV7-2 CASSLDGPVPIYGYTF TGTGCCAGCAGCTTAGACGGCCCCGTACCAATCTATGGCTACACCTTC
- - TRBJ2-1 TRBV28 CASSFLQGFYNEQFF TGTGCCAGCAGTTTCTTACAGGGCTTCTACAATGAGCAGTTCTTC
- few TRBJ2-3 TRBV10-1 CASSESRVGPTDTQYF TGCGCCAGCAGTGAGTCCAGGGTCGGTCCCACAGATACGCAGTATTTT
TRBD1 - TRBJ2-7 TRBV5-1 CASSSQLPGQEAYEQYF TGCGCCAGCAGCTCCCAACTTCCGGGACAGGAGGCCTACGAGCAGTACTTC
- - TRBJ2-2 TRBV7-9 CASSLIIRGNTGELFF TGTGCCAGCAGCTTAATAATAAGGGGGAACACCGGGGAGCTGTTTTTT
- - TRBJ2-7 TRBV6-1 CASNYLGSYEQYF TGTGCCTCGAACTACCTCGGAAGCTACGAGCAGTACTTC
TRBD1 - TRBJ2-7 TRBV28 CASSPYGTVFSYEQYF TGTGCCAGCAGTCCATACGGGACAGTTTTTTCCTACGAGCAGTACTTC
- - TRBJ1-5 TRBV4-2 CASSQDFDEISNQPQHF TGTGCCAGCAGCCAAGATTTTGACGAAATCAGCAATCAGCCCCAGCATTTT
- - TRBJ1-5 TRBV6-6 CASSVVAGNQPQHF TGTGCCAGCAGCGTGGTAGCAGGCAATCAGCCCCAGCATTTT
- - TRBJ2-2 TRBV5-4 CASSSWNTGELFF TGTGCCAGCAGCTCGTGGAACACCGGGGAGCTGTTTTTT
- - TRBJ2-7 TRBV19 CASSPGSYEQYF TGTGCCAGTAGTCCCGGGAGCTACGAGCAGTACTTC
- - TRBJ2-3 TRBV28 CASSYLLSVTDTQYF TGTGCCAGCAGTTACCTCCTTTCAGTAACAGATACGCAGTATTTT
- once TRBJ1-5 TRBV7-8 CASSSRRSRASNQPQHF TGTGCCAGCAGCTCCCGGCGCTCGAGGGCTAGCAATCAGCCCCAGCATTTT
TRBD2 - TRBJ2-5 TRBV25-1 CASRASGGKGTQYF TGTGCCAGCAGGGCTTCCGGGGGGAAAGGGACCCAGTACTTC
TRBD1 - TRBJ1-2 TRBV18 CASSNQWDRVYGYTF TGTGCCAGCTCTAACCAGTGGGACAGGGTCTATGGCTACACCTTC
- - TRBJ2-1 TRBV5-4 CASSLGGAPSYNEQFF TGTGCCAGCAGCTTGGGAGGGGCCCCCTCCTACAATGAGCAGTTCTTC
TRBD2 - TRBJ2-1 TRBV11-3 CASSSSGVGEQFF TGTGCCAGCAGCTCTAGCGGGGTGGGTGAGCAGTTCTTC
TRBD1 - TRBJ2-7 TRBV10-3 CAISLTPGGHEQYF TGTGCCATCAGCCTCACTCCAGGGGGCCACGAGCAGTACTTC
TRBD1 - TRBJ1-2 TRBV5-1 CASRSIGTGMWDGYTF TGCGCCAGTCGTTCAATAGGGACAGGGATGTGGGATGGCTACACCTTC
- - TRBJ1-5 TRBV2 CASSREGTSNQPQHF TGTGCCAGCAGTCGAGAGGGGACGAGCAATCAGCCCCAGCATTTT
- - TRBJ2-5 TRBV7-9 CASSLFPDQETQYF TGTGCCAGCAGCTTATTCCCGGACCAAGAGACCCAGTACTTC
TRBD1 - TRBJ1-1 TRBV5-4 CASSLRTGIGEAFF TGTGCCAGCAGCTTAAGGACAGGGATAGGTGAAGCTTTCTTT
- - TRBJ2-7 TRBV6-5 CASSTRNQGEQYF TGTGCCAGCAGTACCAGGAATCAGGGTGAGCAGTACTTC
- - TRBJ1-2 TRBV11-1 CASSLGASVNYGYTF TGTGCCAGCAGCTTAGGGGCCTCTGTAAACTATGGCTACACCTTC
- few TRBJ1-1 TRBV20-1 CRDRNTEAFF TGCAGGGACAGGAACACTGAAGCTTTCTTT
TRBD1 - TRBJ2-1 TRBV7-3 CASSYTGVNEQFF TGTGCCAGCAGCTATACAGGGGTTAATGAGCAGTTCTTC
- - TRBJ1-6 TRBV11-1 CVSSFRPVRGSPLHF TGTGTCAGCAGCTTTCGGCCGGTCCGTGGTTCACCCCTCCACTTT
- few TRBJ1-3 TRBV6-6 CASSFGSGNTIYF TGTGCCAGCAGTTTTGGTTCTGGAAACACCATATATTTT